The sequence of this T cell receptor (beta chain) was determined in a study of vaccination and CD4 T cells after COVID-19 (dated by TCRdb to 2021 to 2024). Study-wide context: SARS-CoV-2 positivity had been established in the convalescent patients by nasal swab PCR, and mild disease was recorded in eight to ten of these patients and severe disease in one. Six males and four females were included in the convalescent cohort, with two Hispanic individuals, seven Caucasians, two Asians and one multiracial person represented. Each participant got two doses of either the Pfizer-BioNTech BNT162b2 vaccine (n=8) or the Moderna mRNA-1273 vaccine (n=2). Post-COVID blood samples from convalescent patients were collected a median of approximately 100 days after diagnosis, with a range of 35 to 161 days. Post-vaccine blood samples were collected a median of around 2.5 months after the second vaccine dose, ranging from roughly 12 to 250 days. Overlapping spike peptide pools from SARS-CoV-2 and from the common cold coronaviruses HCoV-NL63, HCoV-OC43 and HCoV-229E were used as culture stimuli. As controls, cultures received a CEFX viral epitope pool (the positive control), an HIV-1 Nef peptide pool (the negative control), or no peptide at all. In around 10 COVID-19 convalescent patients and a handful of infection-naive healthy vaccine recipients, researchers compared the spike-specific CD4+ TCR repertoire from before mRNA vaccination with the repertoire from after. Broad study findings and their caveats: The median number of SARS-CoV-2-reactive clonotypes rose from under 25 after infection to roughly 38 after vaccination, but the change was not significant. In convalescent patients, a median around 83% of post-vaccine SARS-CoV-2-reactive clones were detected only after vaccination, and vaccine-specific priming was suggested by this finding. Only a relatively small number of convalescent patients were included in the study, and early timepoints following natural infection were not analyzed. Of the vaccine-specific clones in convalescent patients, 304 of 307, or nearly all, reacted only to SARS-CoV-2 spike and did not cross-react with common cold coronaviruses.

According to the study, the label for this sample's treatment or condition signals: approximately nine-day PBMC culture with coronavirus spike peptide pools or control peptides (ViraFEST assay). The ViraFEST assay was used in the study, in which antigen-specific T cells were expanded with peptide pools and expanded clonotypes were subsequently identified by TCR sequencing. The convalescent patients' positive SARS-CoV-2 PCR tests were from March to December 2020, which was before the Alpha, Beta and Delta variants emerged in the United States. Each well held 1.5 million to 2.5 million PBMCs cultured with roughly 9.2 ug/ml peptide pools in IMDM containing roughly 5% human AB serum and 9 to 10 IU/ml IL-2. On days 3 and 7, half of the culture medium was replaced with fresh IL-2-containing medium. After 10 days of culture, CD4+ T cells were isolated by negative selection using the EasySep CD4+ T cell isolation kit. Ficoll-Paque Plus gradient centrifugation was used to isolate PBMCs from whole blood, and the isolated PBMCs were then either used fresh or cryopreserved at -140C. Triplicate wells were generally used for each culture condition.

The protocol used for the library was PCR. TCR sequencing of DNA from cultured CD4+ T cells used the Oncomine TCR Beta short-read assay at the Johns Hopkins FTIC core. The QIAamp micro DNA kit was used to extract genomic DNA from the cultured CD4+ T cells. The Oncomine TCR Beta libraries from cultured CD4+ T cells were pooled using unique dual indexes and then sequenced on an Illumina iSeq 100. The study's processing was this. Non-productive sequences were filtered out, and CDR3s that did not start with C, did not end with F or W, or were shorter than 7 amino acids were discarded. Antigen-specific clonotypes were identified using the MANAFEST web application through comparison of peptide-stimulated wells with reference and other culture wells. For a clone to be called positive, the clone needed an FDR below 0.05, an odds ratio above 5, and a productive frequency above 0.1% in at least two of three replicate wells. Clonotypes that were significantly expanded in both SARS-CoV-2 spike wells and at least one common cold coronavirus spike condition were defined as cross-reactive. Using R version 3.6.1, CDR3 homology was evaluated through Levenshtein distances (stringdist) along with unrooted phylogenetic trees (ape). TCRdb's own reprocessing of the public reads used fastp at Q25 and MiXCR and kept productive beta chains. Rows are combined by CDR3 protein, so each entry shows the most common genes and DNA. TCRdb's processing, not the study's, gives the V and J calls here. The sample table records 15,000 to 20,000 distinct CDR3 sequences; 38% of these occur just once. Around 12% of the sample is held by the ten biggest clonotypes.

The CDR3 goes from the cysteine to the phenylalanine over 15 residues. Only the CDR3 DNA is retained, 45 bases long and in frame from the first base. The germline V gene (reference sequence) provides CDR1 WNHNN and CDR2 SYGVQD. Germline trimming amounts to 2 bases on V and 7 bases on J, with 0 as the count of junction bases outside the gene matches. Only one count was recorded for this clonotype. What this receptor recognizes is not known. No base qualities exist here, and no much larger clone lies one base off it. On its own, one read is weak support. This chain is built from TRBV10-1 and TRBJ2-1; a stretch of 15 junction bases matches TRBD2. The specimen sequenced was CD4+ T cells from blood, cultured in vitro. This clonotype originated in a human donor who had recovered from COVID-19. The CDR3 here reads CASSEGLAGGNEQFF. The DNA is as follows: TGCGCCAGCAGTGAGGGACTAGCGGGAGGGAATGAGCAGTTCTTC.